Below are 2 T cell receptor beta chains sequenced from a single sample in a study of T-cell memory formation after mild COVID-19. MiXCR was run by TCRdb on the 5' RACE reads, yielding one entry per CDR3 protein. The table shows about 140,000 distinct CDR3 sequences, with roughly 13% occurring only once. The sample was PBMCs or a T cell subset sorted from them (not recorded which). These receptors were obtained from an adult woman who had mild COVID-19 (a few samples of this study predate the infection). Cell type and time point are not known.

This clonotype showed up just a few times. The CDR3 reads CASSADKSGNTIYF. CDR3 sequence (DNA): TGTGCCAGCAGTGCCGACAAATCTGGAAACACCATATATTTT. This chain uses TRBV12-3 or TRBV12-4 with TRBJ1-3; D remains ambiguous. V was trimmed by 5 bases and J by 1 base, leaving 9 bases between them. The CDR3 contains 14 residues.

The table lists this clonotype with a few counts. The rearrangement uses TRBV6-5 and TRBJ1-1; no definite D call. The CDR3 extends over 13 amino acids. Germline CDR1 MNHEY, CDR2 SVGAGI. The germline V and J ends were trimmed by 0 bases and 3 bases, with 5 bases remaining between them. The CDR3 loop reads CASSYSEDTEAFF. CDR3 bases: TGTGCCAGCAGTTACTCGGAGGACACTGAAGCTTTCTTT.